What follows are 8 T cell receptor beta chains derived from one specimen sequenced in a study of blood T cell repertoires in COVID-19. The data were produced by immunoSEQ multiplex PCR, yet TCRdb's version contains in-frame clones alone and is incomplete. Counted here are 210,000 or so clones, around 88% occurring once; the ten biggest clones make up 2.9%. Sequenced sample: peripheral blood. These TCRs come from a man over 45 with active or convalescent COVID-19.

This chain uses TRBV3-1 (or the pseudogene TRBV3-2) with TRBJ1-4; tentative D call: TRBD1 (5 bases). V was shortened by 5 bases and J by 8 bases, with 15 bases between the two germline ends. This CDR3 contains 14 residues. In germline, CDR1 is LGHDT, CDR2 YNNKEL (reference sequence). The CDR3 spells CASSADSLGEKLFF. The CDR3 bases are TGTGCCAGCAGCGCAGACAGCCTAGGGGAAAAACTGTTTTTT.

J is TRBJ2-1 and V is TRBV28; D perhaps matches TRBD2 (6 bases). CDR1 and CDR2 (germline): MDHEN, SYDVKM. There are 16 residues in the CDR3. The V and J ends lost 4 bases and 0 bases respectively, with 13 bases between them. For the CDR3, the DNA is TGTGCCAGCAGTTCCCGACGGGGGAGCTCCTACAATGAGCAGTTCTTC. Residues: CASSSRRGSSYNEQFF.

Turning to this clone: At one boundary the junction diverges from the germline segment, which might be a read error. The rearrangement joins TRBV6-4 to TRBJ1-5; unclear D gene. CDR1 and CDR2 (germline): MRHNA, SNTAGT. This CDR3 contains 13 residues. This CDR3 is CRPGERKNQPQHF. As DNA, the CDR3 is TGCCGACCCGGGGAAAGGAAGAATCAGCCCCAGCATTTT.

The table lists this clone with a few counts. The chain carries TRBV19 and TRBJ1-4; D might be TRBD1 (5 bases). V was pared by 8 bases and J by 5 bases, with 12 bases between. The germline gives CDR1 LNHDA, CDR2 SQIVND (reference sequence). The CDR3 sequence is 13 residues long. The CDR3 reads CASHQGTNEKLFF. In nucleotides, the CDR3 is TGTGCCAGTCATCAGGGTACAAATGAAAAACTGTTTTTT.

The chain carries TRBV29-1 and TRBJ1-1, with D perhaps matching TRBD1 (6 bases). The CDR3 contains 14 residues. Germline CDR1 is SQVTM and CDR2 is ANQGSEA. The CDR3 reads CTTGLGGANTEAFF. DNA for the CDR3: TGCACCACAGGTTTAGGGGGGGCGAACACTGAAGCTTTCTTT.

CDR3 residues: CAWSGTVNEQFF. The CDR3 bases are TGTGCCTGGAGTGGAACAGTGAATGAGCAGTTCTTC. V and J are TRBV30 and TRBJ2-1, with D unresolved. The V and J ends lost 1 base and 7 bases respectively, with 8 bases between them. CDR1 and CDR2 from the germline V gene are GTSNPN and SVGIG (reference sequence). The CDR3 is 12 residues long.

The V call is TRBV2, the J call TRBJ1-2; maybe TRBD1 (5 bases). Between the trimmed V and J ends, which lost 3 bases and 7 bases, there was a span of 12 bases. CDR1 and CDR2 from the germline V gene are SNHLY and FYNNEI. The CDR3 sequence is 13 residues long. The CDR3 sequence is CASSDRESSGYTF. CDR3 coding DNA: TGTGCCAGCAGTGACAGGGAATCGTCTGGCTACACCTTC.

The rearrangement links TRBV14 to TRBJ2-7; D gene uncertain. The ends were cut back, 4 bases at V and 0 bases at J, with 10 bases in the middle. Per germline, CDR1 SGHDN and CDR2 FVKESK. The length of the CDR3 is 14 residues. The CDR3 nucleotides read TGTGCCAGCAGCCTAATCCGGAGCTCCTACGAGCAGTACTTC. Its translation: CASSLIRSSYEQYF.